This TCR beta chain was captured by sequencing in a study of blood T cell repertoires in COVID-19. Study summary: Italy, Spain and the United States were the sources of the convalescent and acute COVID-19 samples.

Enrolment of Seattle patients took place during active infection, and they were followed longitudinally. Per the study methods: Counts of nucleated cells, estimated from reference gene primer amplification, were obtained. The method was immunoSEQ multiplex PCR; TCRdb's version includes in-frame clones alone and lacks a portion of them. The V and J calls and clone size come from that table; D and trimming were worked out from the DNA. The table shows approximately 210,000 clones, with around four fifths occurring only once. V dropped 0 bases and J dropped 5; count of bases not matched to a gene: 10. Germline CDR1 reads SGHRS; CDR2 reads YFSETQ. CDR3 length: 17 residues.

V usage is TRBV5-1 and J usage is TRBJ2-5; 10 bases line up with TRBD1. The sequence was collected from a woman older than 75 with COVID-19, enrolled during active disease. The sample consisted of peripheral blood. The CDR3, as DNA: TGCGCCAGCAGCTTGGGACAGGGGGCGAACCTGGGGGAGACCCAGTACTTC. It specifies CASSLGQGANLGETQYF.